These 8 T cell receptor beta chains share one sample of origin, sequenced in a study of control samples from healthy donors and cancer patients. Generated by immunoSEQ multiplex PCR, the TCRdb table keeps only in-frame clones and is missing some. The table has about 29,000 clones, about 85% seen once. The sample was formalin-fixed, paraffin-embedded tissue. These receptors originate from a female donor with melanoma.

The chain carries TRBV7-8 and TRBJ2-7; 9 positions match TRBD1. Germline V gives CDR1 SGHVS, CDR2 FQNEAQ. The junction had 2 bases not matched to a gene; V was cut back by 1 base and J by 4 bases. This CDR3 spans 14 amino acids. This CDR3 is CASSLEGQGYEQYF. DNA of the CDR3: TGTGCCAGCAGCTTAGAGGGACAGGGTTACGAGCAGTACTTC.

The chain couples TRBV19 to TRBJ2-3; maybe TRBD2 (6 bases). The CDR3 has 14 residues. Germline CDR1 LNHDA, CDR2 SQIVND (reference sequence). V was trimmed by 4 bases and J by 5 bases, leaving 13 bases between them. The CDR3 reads CASSTSLGGDTQYF. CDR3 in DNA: TGTGCCAGTAGTACCTCTCTGGGGGGAGATACGCAGTATTTT.

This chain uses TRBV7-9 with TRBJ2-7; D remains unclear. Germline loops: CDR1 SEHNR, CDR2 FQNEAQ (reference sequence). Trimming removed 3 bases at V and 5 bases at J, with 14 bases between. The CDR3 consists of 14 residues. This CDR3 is CASSFSIGGDEQYF. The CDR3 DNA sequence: TGTGCCAGCAGCTTCAGTATCGGCGGAGACGAGCAGTACTTC.

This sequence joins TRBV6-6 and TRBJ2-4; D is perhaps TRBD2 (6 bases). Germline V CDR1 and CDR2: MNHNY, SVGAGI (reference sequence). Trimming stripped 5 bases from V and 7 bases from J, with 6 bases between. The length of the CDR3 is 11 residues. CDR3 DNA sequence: TGTGCCAGCAGTGGGGGGAACATTCAGTACTTC. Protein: CASSGGNIQYF.

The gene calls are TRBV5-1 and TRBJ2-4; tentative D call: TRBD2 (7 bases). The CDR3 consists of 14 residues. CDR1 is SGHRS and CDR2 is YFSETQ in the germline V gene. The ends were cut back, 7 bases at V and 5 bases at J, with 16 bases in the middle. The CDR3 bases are TGCGCCAGCGCCGGGGGCCTAGCGGAAAACATTCAGTACTTC. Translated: CASAGGLAENIQYF.

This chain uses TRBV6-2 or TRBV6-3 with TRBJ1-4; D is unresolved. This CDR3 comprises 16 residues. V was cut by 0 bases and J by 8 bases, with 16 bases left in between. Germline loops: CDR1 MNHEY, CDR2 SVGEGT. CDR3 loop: CASSYSIEQLEEKLFF. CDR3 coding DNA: TGTGCCAGCAGTTACTCGATAGAACAACTGGAAGAAAAACTGTTTTTT.

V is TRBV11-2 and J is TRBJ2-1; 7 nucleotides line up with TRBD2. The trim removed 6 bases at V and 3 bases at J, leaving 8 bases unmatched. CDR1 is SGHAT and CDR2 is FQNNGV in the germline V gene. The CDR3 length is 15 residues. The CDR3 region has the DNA TGTGCCAGCAGGGGTTGGGGGGGAGGCTACAATGAGCAGTTCTTC. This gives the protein CASRGWGGGYNEQFF.

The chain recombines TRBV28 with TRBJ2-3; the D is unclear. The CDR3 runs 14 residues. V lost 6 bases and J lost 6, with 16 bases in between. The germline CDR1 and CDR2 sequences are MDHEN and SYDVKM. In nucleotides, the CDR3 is TGTGCCAGCAGCCTCCTACGGTGGGATGATACGCAGTATTTT. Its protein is CASSLLRWDDTQYF.